This T cell receptor beta chain was found in a study of T-cell memory formation after mild COVID-19 (dated by TCRdb to the early 2020s). About the full investigation: Most TCR sequence clusters were specific to one of the two donors. T-cell clones expanding and contracting after mild COVID-19 in a couple of donors were tracked by longitudinal TCRalpha and TCRbeta repertoire sequencing. Two young, previously healthy adult volunteers, one female and one male, were included in the cohort.

This clonotype was counted only a few times. Its cognate antigen has yet to be identified. Qualities for individual bases were not recorded, and no much larger clone is one base off. Ficoll-Paque density gradient centrifugation was the method used to isolate PBMCs. CDR1 and CDR2 are drawn from the germline V gene (reference sequence): DFQATT, SNEGSKA. From the cysteine up to the phenylalanine, the CDR3 has a length of 14 residues. Just CDR3 DNA is preserved here, 42 bases in frame from base 1. The junction carries 14 bases between V and J, which are trimmed by 7 bases and 1 base respectively. Sequencing instrument: Illumina NovaSeq 6000. Using 5'RACE with constant-segment primers, TCRalpha and TCRbeta cDNA libraries were constructed, with sample barcodes and unique molecular identifiers added in the process. RNA was extracted from every sample with Trizol reagent. Library amplification was performed in two PCR steps, and a second sample barcode and Illumina TruSeq adapters were introduced in the second step. Sequencing of libraries was performed on an Illumina NovaSeq with 2 x 150 bp paired-end reads. As for the original processing: Demultiplexing of reads and collapsing into UMI-guided consensus sequences were performed with migec v1.2.7. Using mixcr v2.1.11, the UMI consensuses were aligned to TRA and TRB V and J templates and assembled into clonotypes. Clonotypes were classified as expanded or contracted when called significant by both edgeR and NoisET, with noise models trained on biological replicates. For edgeR calls, the thresholds were a false discovery rate-adjusted p below 0.01 and a log2 fold-change of 1. As an exploratory analysis of dynamics, max-normalized trajectories of the 1000 most abundant clonotypes were examined by PCA with hierarchical clustering. Separately sequenced CD4+ and CD8+ repertoires were used to assign a CD4 or CD8 phenotype to each responding clone. The public reads were run again by TCRdb, first through fastp at Q25 and then through MiXCR, and only productive beta chains were kept. Rows are combined by CDR3 protein, so each entry shows the most common genes and DNA. The V and J calls reflect TCRdb's pipeline rather than the authors' work. In this sample the table shows 400,000 to 500,000 distinct CDR3 sequences, approximately 24% of which occur a single time. The ten biggest clones cover 8.5% to 9% of the sample.

What the research found in general, with its limitations: From day 15 to 85, contracting clones showed balanced CD4/CD8 phenotypes, whereas a second wave of clones that expanded from day 15 to 37 leaned towards CD4+. Only two mild cases were covered by the study, and larger cohorts that include severe cases with pre-infection samples were considered necessary. The detection of some responding clones in pre-infection memory suggests that pre-existing cross-reactive memory T cells joined the SARS-CoV-2 response. SARS-CoV-2 specificity was not confirmed for the second-wave clones peaking on day 37. Contracting CD4+ clones appeared mostly in the CM and EM memory subsets, whereas CD8+ clones were enriched in EMRA.

The receptor's source is an adult woman who had mild COVID-19 (a few samples of this study predate the infection). The sample titles of this study are shuffled in the database, so cell type and time point are left out; the donor was told from shared clones. The sample was PBMCs or a T cell subset sorted from them (not recorded which). The sequence is built from TRBV20-1 and TRBJ1-5; no D segment can be confidently identified. CDR3 region: CSVPRGRSNQPQHF. The nucleotides read TGCAGTGTTCCCCGGGGTCGAAGCAATCAGCCCCAGCATTTT.